Listed below are T cell receptor beta chains from one sample, sequenced in a study of blood T cell repertoires in COVID-19. Profiled with immunoSEQ multiplex PCR; TCRdb holds only in-frame clones, not every one. The sample records a few hundred thousand clones, 85% to 90% being singletons. The sequenced material came from peripheral blood. The receptors stem from a man aged 60-69 years with acute or convalescent COVID-19. Each CDR3 is given without its conserved first and last residue. Each record gives: CDR3 protein, clone size, V gene, J gene. Not every row has a clone size; where given, it reads once, few, many or a size class.

CDR3 protein: ASSLDSPSWNGQF
clone size: -
V gene: TRBV5-5
J gene: TRBJ2-1

CDR3 protein: ASSAGLPGEGEQF
clone size: -
V gene: TRBV6-2/TRBV6-3
J gene: TRBJ2-1

CDR3 protein: ASSPGQGEEEKLF
clone size: -
V gene: TRBV11-3
J gene: TRBJ1-4

CDR3 protein: ASSVERQGRLSEAF
clone size: -
V gene: TRBV5-6
J gene: TRBJ1-1

CDR3 protein: ASSFDSGSYEQY
clone size: -
V gene: TRBV7-2
J gene: TRBJ2-7

CDR3 protein: SASLLSVFSTDTQY
clone size: -
V gene: TRBV20-1
J gene: TRBJ2-3

CDR3 protein: ASSVLTGSFSNEQF
clone size: once
V gene: TRBV19
J gene: TRBJ2-1

CDR3 protein: ASSLVSGYYGYT
clone size: few
V gene: TRBV7-9
J gene: TRBJ1-2

CDR3 protein: ASSSGGTSIPDTQY
clone size: -
V gene: TRBV28
J gene: TRBJ2-3

CDR3 protein: ASRGQANQPQH
clone size: -
V gene: TRBV10-2
J gene: TRBJ1-5

CDR3 protein: ASSIGQVAGYT
clone size: -
V gene: TRBV19
J gene: TRBJ1-2

CDR3 protein: ASSPQGNGNEKLF
clone size: -
V gene: TRBV19
J gene: TRBJ1-4

CDR3 protein: ASSPWTGSNTGELF
clone size: -
V gene: TRBV11-2
J gene: TRBJ2-2

CDR3 protein: ASRSRQREALHSYNEQF
clone size: once
V gene: TRBV7-2
J gene: TRBJ2-1

CDR3 protein: ASSQDLSKGRAGNEQF
clone size: -
V gene: TRBV4-3
J gene: TRBJ2-1

CDR3 protein: ASSQDPRSNQPQH
clone size: -
V gene: TRBV3-1/TRBV3-2
J gene: TRBJ1-5

CDR3 protein: ASSPGTSPSGNTIY
clone size: -
V gene: TRBV18
J gene: TRBJ1-3

CDR3 protein: ASRQTTGGGSPLH
clone size: -
V gene: TRBV7-2
J gene: TRBJ1-6

CDR3 protein: ASMEQGNADTQY
clone size: -
V gene: TRBV2
J gene: TRBJ2-3

CDR3 protein: ASSLALSGANVLT
clone size: -
V gene: TRBV5-1
J gene: TRBJ2-6

CDR3 protein: ASSTTGEGTEAF
clone size: -
V gene: TRBV5-4
J gene: TRBJ1-1

CDR3 protein: ASSSLAVFMNTEAF
clone size: -
V gene: TRBV5-1
J gene: TRBJ1-1

CDR3 protein: ASSSTLRANYGYT
clone size: -
V gene: TRBV19
J gene: TRBJ1-2

CDR3 protein: ASSYSMGPLRTDYEQY
clone size: few
V gene: TRBV6-7
J gene: TRBJ2-7

CDR3 protein: ASIGTSGPLNEQF
clone size: -
V gene: TRBV11-2
J gene: TRBJ2-1

CDR3 protein: ASRPRFTGIMNTEAF
clone size: once
V gene: TRBV5-5
J gene: TRBJ1-1

CDR3 protein: SASPRTGQETQY
clone size: -
V gene: TRBV20-1
J gene: TRBJ2-5

CDR3 protein: AIRGTSGTSSYNEQF
clone size: -
V gene: TRBV10-3
J gene: TRBJ2-1

CDR3 protein: ASSLGQINTGELF
clone size: -
V gene: TRBV5-6
J gene: TRBJ2-2

CDR3 protein: ASSLQGANTEAF
clone size: once
V gene: TRBV4-1
J gene: TRBJ1-1

CDR3 protein: ASGFSGTDTQY
clone size: few
V gene: TRBV12-5
J gene: TRBJ2-3

CDR3 protein: ASSPRGSVGNTIY
clone size: -
V gene: TRBV3-1/TRBV3-2
J gene: TRBJ1-3

CDR3 protein: ASSVNSGAYNEQF
clone size: -
V gene: TRBV7-3
J gene: TRBJ2-1

CDR3 protein: ASSQDRGFTDTQY
clone size: -
V gene: TRBV3-1/TRBV3-2
J gene: TRBJ2-3

CDR3 protein: ASSEGDEAF
clone size: -
V gene: TRBV11-2
J gene: TRBJ1-1

CDR3 protein: ASSLGQSNTEAF
clone size: -
V gene: TRBV19
J gene: TRBJ1-1

CDR3 protein: ASSEAGQGSYGYT
clone size: -
V gene: TRBV6-1
J gene: TRBJ1-2

CDR3 protein: ASSGARTSGRNEQF
clone size: -
V gene: TRBV28
J gene: TRBJ2-1

CDR3 protein: ASSEARYRGPGTDTQY
clone size: -
V gene: TRBV6-1
J gene: TRBJ2-3

CDR3 protein: AWSSGGDQQY
clone size: -
V gene: TRBV30
J gene: TRBJ2-7

CDR3 protein: ASSDRGPSGANVLT
clone size: -
V gene: TRBV5-4
J gene: TRBJ2-6

CDR3 protein: AWTFQGAREQY
clone size: -
V gene: TRBV30
J gene: TRBJ2-7

CDR3 protein: ASSGWTGPKYITEAF
clone size: -
V gene: TRBV27
J gene: TRBJ1-1

CDR3 protein: ASSHFGGRGSYNSPLH
clone size: -
V gene: TRBV3-1/TRBV3-2
J gene: TRBJ1-6

CDR3 protein: ASSPPDRGRTEAF
clone size: -
V gene: TRBV28
J gene: TRBJ1-1

CDR3 protein: SVDQGADYGYT
clone size: -
V gene: TRBV29-1
J gene: TRBJ1-2

CDR3 protein: ASRIGTGYGYT
clone size: -
V gene: TRBV10-1
J gene: TRBJ1-2

CDR3 protein: ASSSGTGVAQPQH
clone size: -
V gene: TRBV6-5
J gene: TRBJ1-5

CDR3 protein: ASAIGQENQPQH
clone size: -
V gene: TRBV12-5
J gene: TRBJ1-5

CDR3 protein: AWSVRRGRTNEKLF
clone size: -
V gene: TRBV30
J gene: TRBJ1-4

CDR3 protein: ASSLRDRVSYEQY
clone size: -
V gene: TRBV13
J gene: TRBJ2-7

CDR3 protein: ASSPRLRTGGDQPQH
clone size: -
V gene: TRBV18
J gene: TRBJ1-5

CDR3 protein: ASSLSTGDQETQY
clone size: -
V gene: TRBV25-1
J gene: TRBJ2-5

CDR3 protein: ATSRDRVGLETQY
clone size: -
V gene: TRBV15
J gene: TRBJ2-5

CDR3 protein: ASSTTGQSYT
clone size: -
V gene: TRBV28
J gene: TRBJ1-2